This is a list of T cell receptor beta chains from one sample in a study of shared clonotypes between healthy human individuals. TCRdb's table, derived via immunoSEQ multiplex PCR, lists solely in-frame clones and lacks some. The repertoire has approximately 810,000 clones, about 92% of them found once; the top ten carry about 25%. What was sequenced was naive CD8+ T cells sorted from blood. These receptor sequences come from a man aged 25-40 years in good health. The CDR3 runs from the conserved cysteine through the conserved F or W. Each record gives: J gene, clone size, D gene, V gene, CDR3 protein, CDR3 DNA. The D gene is left open where the match is weak. Some rows have no size entry. The others give once, few or many, or a class for an expanded clone.

>TRBJ2-1|.|TRBD2|TRBV2
CASSDGTSVNEQFF
TGTGCCAGCAGTGACGGGACTAGCGTTAATGAGCAGTTCTTC
>TRBJ1-1|.|.|TRBV19
CASTYGTGTEAFF
TGTGCCAGTACGTATGGGACTGGCACTGAAGCTTTCTTT
>TRBJ2-7|.|.|TRBV19
CASSVLALSSYEQYF
TGTGCCAGTAGTGTACTAGCCCTGAGCTCCTACGAGCAGTACTTC
>TRBJ1-4|.|.|TRBV9
CASSESGGANEKLFF
TGTGCCAGCAGCGAGAGTGGCGGGGCTAATGAAAAACTGTTTTTT
>TRBJ2-1|.|.|TRBV7-9
CASDEEFF
TGTGCCAGCGACGAGGAGTTCTTC
>TRBJ2-7|few|.|TRBV28
CASSFVVGASYEQYF
TGTGCCAGCAGTTTTGTAGTAGGGGCCTCCTACGAGCAGTACTTC
>TRBJ2-7|once|.|TRBV21-1
CASSKVPGRNEQYF
TGTGCCAGCAGCAAAGTACCAGGGCGGAACGAGCAGTACTTC
>TRBJ2-7|.|.|TRBV19
CASSIGSGSSYEQYF
TGTGCCAGTAGTATTGGAAGCGGTAGCTCCTACGAGCAGTACTTC
>TRBJ2-6|.|.|TRBV6-6
CASSGASSGANVLTF
TGTGCCAGCTCAGGGGCCAGCTCTGGGGCCAACGTCCTGACTTTC
>TRBJ2-5|.|.|TRBV11-2
CASSLAAFSGQETQYF
TGTGCCAGCAGCTTAGCGGCGTTTAGCGGCCAAGAGACCCAGTACTTC
>TRBJ2-1|once|TRBD2|TRBV5-5
CASSLWLADSYNEQFF
TGTGCCAGCAGCTTGTGGCTAGCGGACTCCTACAATGAGCAGTTCTTC